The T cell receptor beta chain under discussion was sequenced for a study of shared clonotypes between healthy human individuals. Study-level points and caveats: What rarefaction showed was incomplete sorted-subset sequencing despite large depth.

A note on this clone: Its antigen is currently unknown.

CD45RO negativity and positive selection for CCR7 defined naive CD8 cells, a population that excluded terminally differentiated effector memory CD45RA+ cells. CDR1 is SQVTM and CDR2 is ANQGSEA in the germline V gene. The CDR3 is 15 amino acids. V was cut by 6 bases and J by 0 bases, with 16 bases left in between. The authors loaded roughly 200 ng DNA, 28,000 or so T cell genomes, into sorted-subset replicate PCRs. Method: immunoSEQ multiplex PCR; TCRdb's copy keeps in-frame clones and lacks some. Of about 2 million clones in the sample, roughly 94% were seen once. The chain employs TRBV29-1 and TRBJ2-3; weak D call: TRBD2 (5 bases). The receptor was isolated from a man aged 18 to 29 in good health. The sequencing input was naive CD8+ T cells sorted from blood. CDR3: CSVQGGVDSTDTQYF. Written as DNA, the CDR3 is TGCAGCGTCCAAGGAGGCGTTGATAGCACAGATACGCAGTATTTT.